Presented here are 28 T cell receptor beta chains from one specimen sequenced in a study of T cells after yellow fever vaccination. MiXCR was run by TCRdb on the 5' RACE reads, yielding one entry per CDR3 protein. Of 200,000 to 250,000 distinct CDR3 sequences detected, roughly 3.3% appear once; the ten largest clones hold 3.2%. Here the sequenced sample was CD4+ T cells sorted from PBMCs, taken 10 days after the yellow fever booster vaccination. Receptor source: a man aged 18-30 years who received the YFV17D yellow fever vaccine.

The chain's CDR3 is CSAGQKRREQYF. The CDR3 DNA follows: TGCAGTGCCGGACAGAAGCGTCGAGAGCAGTACTTC. V and J are TRBV20-1 and TRBJ2-7; D possibly corresponds to TRBD1 (6 bases). The ends were cut back, 6 bases at V and 7 bases at J, with 16 bases in the middle. The CDR3 consists of 12 residues. Germline V gives CDR1 DFQATT, CDR2 SNEGSKA (reference sequence).

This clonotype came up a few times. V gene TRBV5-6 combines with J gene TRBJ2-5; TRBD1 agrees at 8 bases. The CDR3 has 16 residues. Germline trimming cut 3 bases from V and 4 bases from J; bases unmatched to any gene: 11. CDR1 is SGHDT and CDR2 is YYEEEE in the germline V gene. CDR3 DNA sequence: TGTGCCAGCAGCTGGGAGACCGGGACAGGCGGAGAGACCCAGTACTTC. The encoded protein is CASSWETGTGGETQYF.

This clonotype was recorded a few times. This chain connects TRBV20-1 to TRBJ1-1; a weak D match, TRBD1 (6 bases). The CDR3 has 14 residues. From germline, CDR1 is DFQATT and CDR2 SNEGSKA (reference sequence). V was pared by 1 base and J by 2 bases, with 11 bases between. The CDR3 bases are TGCAGTGCTAGAGTGGACAGCTCCAACACTGAAGCTTTCTTT. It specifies CSARVDSSNTEAFF.

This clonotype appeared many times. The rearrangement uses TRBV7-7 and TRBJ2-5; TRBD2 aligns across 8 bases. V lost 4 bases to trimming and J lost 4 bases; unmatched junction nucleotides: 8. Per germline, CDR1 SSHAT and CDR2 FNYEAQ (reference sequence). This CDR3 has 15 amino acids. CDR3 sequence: CASSSGGGRRETQYF. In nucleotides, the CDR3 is TGTGCCAGCAGCTCCGGGGGGGGCCGCAGAGAGACCCAGTACTTC.

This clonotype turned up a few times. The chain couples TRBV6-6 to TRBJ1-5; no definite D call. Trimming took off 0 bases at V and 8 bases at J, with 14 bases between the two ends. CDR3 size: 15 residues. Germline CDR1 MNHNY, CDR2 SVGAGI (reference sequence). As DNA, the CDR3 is TGTGCCAGCAGTTACTCAACTCAGGTGCGGGAGCCCCAGCATTTT. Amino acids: CASSYSTQVREPQHF.

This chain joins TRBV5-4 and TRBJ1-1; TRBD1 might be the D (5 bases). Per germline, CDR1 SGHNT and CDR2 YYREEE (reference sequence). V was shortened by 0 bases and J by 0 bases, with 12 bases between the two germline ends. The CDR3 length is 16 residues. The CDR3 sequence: CASSLGGLSLNTEAFF. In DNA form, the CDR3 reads TGTGCCAGCAGCTTGGGGGGCCTCTCCCTGAACACTGAAGCTTTCTTT.

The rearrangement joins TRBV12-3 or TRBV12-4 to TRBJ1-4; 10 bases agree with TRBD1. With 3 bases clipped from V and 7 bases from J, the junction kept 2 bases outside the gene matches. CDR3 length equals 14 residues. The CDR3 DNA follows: TGTGCCAGCAGTTTGACAGGGGGCATTGAAAAACTGTTTTTT. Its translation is CASSLTGGIEKLFF.

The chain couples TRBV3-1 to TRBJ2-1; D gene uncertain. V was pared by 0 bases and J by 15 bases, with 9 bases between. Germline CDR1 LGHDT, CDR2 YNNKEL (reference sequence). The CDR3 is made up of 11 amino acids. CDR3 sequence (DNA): TGTGCCAGCAGCCAAGAGTCGTTCCCGTTCTTC. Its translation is CASSQESFPFF.

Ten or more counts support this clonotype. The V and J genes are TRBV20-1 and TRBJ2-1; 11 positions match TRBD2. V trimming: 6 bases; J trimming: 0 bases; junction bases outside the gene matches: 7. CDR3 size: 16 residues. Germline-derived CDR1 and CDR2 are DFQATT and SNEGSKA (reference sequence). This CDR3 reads CSATGTSGNSYNEQFF. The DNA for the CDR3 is TGCAGTGCCACAGGGACTAGCGGAAACTCCTACAATGAGCAGTTCTTC.

Here the CDR3 reads CSASEGVGTDTQYF. CDR3 DNA: TGCAGTGCTAGTGAGGGGGTGGGCACAGATACGCAGTATTTT. The chain couples TRBV20-1 to TRBJ2-3, with D possibly TRBD1 on 6 matching bases. The CDR3 is 14 residues long. Germline CDR1 and CDR2: DFQATT and SNEGSKA (reference sequence). Trimming cost V 3 bases and J 1 base, with 11 bases left between them.

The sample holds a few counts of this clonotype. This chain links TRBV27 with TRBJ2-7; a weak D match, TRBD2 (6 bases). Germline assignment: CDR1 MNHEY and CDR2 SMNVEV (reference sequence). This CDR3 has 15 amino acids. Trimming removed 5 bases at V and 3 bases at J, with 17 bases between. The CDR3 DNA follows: TGTGCCAGCAGTACCACCTCTGGGACTTTCTACGAGCAGTACTTC. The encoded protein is CASSTTSGTFYEQYF.

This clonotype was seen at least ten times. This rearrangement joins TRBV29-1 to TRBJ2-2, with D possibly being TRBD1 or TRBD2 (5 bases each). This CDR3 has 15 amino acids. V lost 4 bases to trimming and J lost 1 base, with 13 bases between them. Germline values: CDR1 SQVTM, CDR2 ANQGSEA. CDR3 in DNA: TGCAGCGTTGGCACGGGGACCCGGAACACCGGGGAGCTGTTTTTT. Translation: CSVGTGTRNTGELFF.

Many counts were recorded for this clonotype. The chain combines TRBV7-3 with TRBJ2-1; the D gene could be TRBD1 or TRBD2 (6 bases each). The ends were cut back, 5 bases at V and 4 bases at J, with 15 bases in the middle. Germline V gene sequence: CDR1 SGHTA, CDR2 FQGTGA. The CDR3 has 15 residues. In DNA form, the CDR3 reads TGTGCCAGCAGCCCCGGAGGGGGAAGGTACAATGAGCAGTTCTTC. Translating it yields CASSPGGGRYNEQFF.

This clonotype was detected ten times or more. For the CDR3, the DNA is TGTGCCAGCCAAGGGGGTGAGCAGTTCTTC. Translation gives CASQGGEQFF. This sequence joins TRBV18 and TRBJ2-1, with D perhaps TRBD1 (6 bases). V lost 8 bases, J lost 9 bases, and 8 bases lay in between. This CDR3 comprises 10 residues. Germline V gene data show CDR1 as KGHSH and CDR2 as LQKENI.

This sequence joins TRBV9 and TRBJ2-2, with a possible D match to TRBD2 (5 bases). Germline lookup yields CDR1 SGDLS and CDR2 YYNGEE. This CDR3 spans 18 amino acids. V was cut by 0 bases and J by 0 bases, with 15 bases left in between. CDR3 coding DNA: TGTGCCAGCAGCGTAGGTGGAGGAACTCAGACGAACACCGGGGAGCTGTTTTTT. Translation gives CASSVGGGTQTNTGELFF.

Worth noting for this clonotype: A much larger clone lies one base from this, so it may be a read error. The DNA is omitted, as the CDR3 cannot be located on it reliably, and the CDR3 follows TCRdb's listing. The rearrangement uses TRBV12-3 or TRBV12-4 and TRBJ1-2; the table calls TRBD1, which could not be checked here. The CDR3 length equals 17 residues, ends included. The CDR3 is CASSLWGTGIPNYGYSF.

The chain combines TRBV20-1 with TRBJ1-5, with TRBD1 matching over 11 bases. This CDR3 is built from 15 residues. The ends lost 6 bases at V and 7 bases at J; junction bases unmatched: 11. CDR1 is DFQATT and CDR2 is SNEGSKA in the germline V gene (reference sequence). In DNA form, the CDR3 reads TGCAGTGCCTTAGTGGGACAGGGGGGTGAACAGCCCCAGCATTTT. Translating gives CSALVGQGGEQPQHF.

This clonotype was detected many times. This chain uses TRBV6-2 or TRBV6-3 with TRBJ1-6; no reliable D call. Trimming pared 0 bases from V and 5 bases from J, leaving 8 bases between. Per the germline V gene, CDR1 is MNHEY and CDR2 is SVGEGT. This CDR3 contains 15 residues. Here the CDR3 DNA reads TGTGCCAGCAGTTACTCGAAGTCTAATAATTCACCCCTCCACTTT. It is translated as CASSYSKSNNSPLHF.

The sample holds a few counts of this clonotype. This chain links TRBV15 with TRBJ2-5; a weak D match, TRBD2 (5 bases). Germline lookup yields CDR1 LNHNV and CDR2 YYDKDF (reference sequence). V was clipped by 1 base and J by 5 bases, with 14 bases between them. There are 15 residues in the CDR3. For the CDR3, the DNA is TGTGCCACCAGCAGAGGTTCGGGGAGAGGGGAGACCCAGTACTTC. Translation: CATSRGSGRGETQYF. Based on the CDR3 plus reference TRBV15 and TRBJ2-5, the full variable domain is DAMVIQNPRYQVTQFGKPVTLSCSQTLNHNVMYWYQQKSSQAPKLLFHYYDKDFNNEADTPDNFQSRRPNTSFCFLDIRSPGLGDTAMYLCATSRGSGRGETQYFGPGTRLLVL.

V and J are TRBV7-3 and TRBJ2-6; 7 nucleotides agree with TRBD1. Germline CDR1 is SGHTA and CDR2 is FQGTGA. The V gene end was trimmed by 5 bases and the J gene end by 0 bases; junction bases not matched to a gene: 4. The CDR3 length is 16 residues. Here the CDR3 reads CASSGRDSSGANVLTF. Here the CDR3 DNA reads TGTGCCAGCAGCGGACGGGACAGCTCTGGGGCCAACGTCCTGACTTTC.

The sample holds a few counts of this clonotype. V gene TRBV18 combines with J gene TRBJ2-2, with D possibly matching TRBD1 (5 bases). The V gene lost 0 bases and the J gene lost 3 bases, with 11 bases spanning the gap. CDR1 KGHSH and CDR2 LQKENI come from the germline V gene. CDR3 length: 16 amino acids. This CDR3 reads CASSPPQGPHTGELFF. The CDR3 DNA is TGTGCCAGCTCACCACCCCAGGGTCCCCACACCGGGGAGCTGTTTTTT.

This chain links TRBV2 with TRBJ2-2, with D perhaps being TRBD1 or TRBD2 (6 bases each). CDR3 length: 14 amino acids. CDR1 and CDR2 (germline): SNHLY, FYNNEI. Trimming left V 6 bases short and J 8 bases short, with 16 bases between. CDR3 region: CASRLRTGTGELFF. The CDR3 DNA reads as TGTGCCAGCAGACTAAGAACAGGGACTGGGGAGCTGTTTTTT.

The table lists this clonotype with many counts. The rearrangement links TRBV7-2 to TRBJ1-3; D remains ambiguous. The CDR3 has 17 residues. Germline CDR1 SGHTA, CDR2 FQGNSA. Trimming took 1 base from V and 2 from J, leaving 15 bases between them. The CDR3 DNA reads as TGTGCCAGCAGCTTAGATAGGACGGGTAGAGCTGGAAACACCATATATTTT. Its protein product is CASSLDRTGRAGNTIYF.

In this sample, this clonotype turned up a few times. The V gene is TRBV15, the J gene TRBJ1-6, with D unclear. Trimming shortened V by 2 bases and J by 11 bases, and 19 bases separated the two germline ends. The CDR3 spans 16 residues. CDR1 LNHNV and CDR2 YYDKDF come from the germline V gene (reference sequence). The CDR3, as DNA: TGTGCCACCAGCAGATCCAGTGCGGTAATTCGGGCACCCCTCCACTTT. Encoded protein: CATSRSSAVIRAPLHF.

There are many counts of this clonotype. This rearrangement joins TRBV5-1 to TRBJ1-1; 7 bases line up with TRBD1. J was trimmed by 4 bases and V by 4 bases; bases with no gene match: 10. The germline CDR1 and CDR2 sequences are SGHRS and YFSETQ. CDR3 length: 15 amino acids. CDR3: CASSLRQGASTEAFF. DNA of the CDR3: TGCGCCAGCAGCCTAAGACAGGGAGCGAGCACTGAAGCTTTCTTT.

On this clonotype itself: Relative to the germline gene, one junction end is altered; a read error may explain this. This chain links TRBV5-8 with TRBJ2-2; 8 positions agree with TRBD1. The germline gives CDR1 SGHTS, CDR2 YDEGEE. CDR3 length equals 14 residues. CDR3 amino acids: CASSRDRNTGEPFF. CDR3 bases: TGTGCCAGCAGTAGGGACAGGAACACCGGGGAGCCGTTTTTT.

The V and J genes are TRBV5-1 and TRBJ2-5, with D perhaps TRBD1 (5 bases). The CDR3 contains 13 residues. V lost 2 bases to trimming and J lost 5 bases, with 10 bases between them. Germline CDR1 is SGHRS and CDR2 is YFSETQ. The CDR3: CASSLGRAETQYF. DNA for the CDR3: TGCGCCAGCAGCTTAGGCAGGGCGGAGACCCAGTACTTC.

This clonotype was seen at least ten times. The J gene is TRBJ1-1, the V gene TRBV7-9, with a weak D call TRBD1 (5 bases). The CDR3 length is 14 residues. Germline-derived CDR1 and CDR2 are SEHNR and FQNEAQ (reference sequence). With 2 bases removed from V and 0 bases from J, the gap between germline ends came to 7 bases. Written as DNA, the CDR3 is TGTGCCAGCAGCTTATGGGGGATGAACACTGAAGCTTTCTTT. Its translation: CASSLWGMNTEAFF.